One T cell receptor beta chain is described in this entry. The data are from a study of blood T cell repertoires in COVID-19. Study-level information: The study drew acute and convalescent COVID-19 samples from the United States, Italy and Spain. In each case, the material was cDNA or gDNA derived from T cells, B-cell-depleted T cells, or PBMCs.

Authors' processing steps: It was from reference gene primer amplification that nucleated cell counts were estimated. The method was immunoSEQ multiplex PCR; TCRdb's version includes in-frame clones alone and lacks a portion of them. The DNA gave D and trimming, while V, J and clone size come from that table. The sample includes approximately 60,000 clones, about 81% seen only once; the top ten take less than 25%. The CDR3 covers 14 residues. The germline V gene has CDR1 SGDLS and CDR2 YYNGEE. V shed 3 bases, J shed 1 base, and the junction held 2 bases outside the gene matches. Sequenced sample: peripheral blood. The TCR was taken from an older woman with acute or convalescent COVID-19. This chain links TRBV9 with TRBJ2-7; 9 nucleotides align to TRBD1. The CDR3 DNA follows: TGTGCCAGCAGCGGACAGGGGGGGTCCTACGAGCAGTACTTC. It specifies CASSGQGGSYEQYF.